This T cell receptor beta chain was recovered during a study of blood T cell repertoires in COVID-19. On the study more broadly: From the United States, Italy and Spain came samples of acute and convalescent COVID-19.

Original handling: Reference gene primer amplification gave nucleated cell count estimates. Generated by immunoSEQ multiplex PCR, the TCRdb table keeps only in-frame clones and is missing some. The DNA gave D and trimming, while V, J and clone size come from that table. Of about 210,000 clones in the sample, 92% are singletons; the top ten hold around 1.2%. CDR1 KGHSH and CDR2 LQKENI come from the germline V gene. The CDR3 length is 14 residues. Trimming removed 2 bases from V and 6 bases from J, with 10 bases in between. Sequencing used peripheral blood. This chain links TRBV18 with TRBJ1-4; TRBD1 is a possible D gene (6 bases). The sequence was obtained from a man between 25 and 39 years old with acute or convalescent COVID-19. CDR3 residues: CASSPTGIDEKLFF. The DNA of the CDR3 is TGTGCCAGCTCACCAACAGGGATAGATGAAAAACTGTTTTTT.